These T cell receptor beta chains were read from a single sample in a study of shared clonotypes between healthy human individuals. Using immunoSEQ multiplex PCR, the repertoire was profiled, and TCRdb retains in-frame clones only, with some absent. The data contain 2,500,000 or so clones, more than 90% of them seen just once; the ten biggest clones take up over 0.12%. Sequenced input: naive CD4+ T cells sorted from blood. These receptor sequences come from a man between 18 and 29 years old in good health. CDR3s include the opening cysteine and the closing phenylalanine or tryptophan. Each record gives: V gene, clone size, J gene, D gene, CDR3 DNA, CDR3 protein. D genes are given only for firm matches. Not every row has a clone size; where given, it reads once, few, many or a size class.

>TRBV30|-|TRBJ2-4|-
TGTGCCTGGAGGCCCACAGCGGCGCCGAGCTTC
CAWRPTAAPSF
>TRBV11-3|-|TRBJ1-1|TRBD1
TGTGCCAGCAGCTTCGGGACAGGGGGCACTGAAGCTTTCTTT
CASSFGTGGTEAFF
>TRBV7-2|-|TRBJ2-3|-
TGTGCCAGCAGCTGGGCGACAGATACGCAGTATTTT
CASSWATDTQYF
>TRBV7-2|once|TRBJ1-1|-
TGTGCCAGCAGCTTAGCGGGACTTAACACTGAAGCTTTCTTT
CASSLAGLNTEAFF
>TRBV11-2|-|TRBJ2-3|-
TGTGCCAGCACCCCCTTGGCCTGGGGAACCACAGATACGCAGTATTTT
CASTPLAWGTTDTQYF
>TRBV30|-|TRBJ2-1|-
TGTGCCTGGAAAGGCCGTCATGAGCAGTTCTTC
CAWKGRHEQFF
>TRBV19|-|TRBJ1-6|TRBD1
TGTGCCAGTAGTACCTCAGGGGGAATCTATAATTCACCCCTCCACTTT
CASSTSGGIYNSPLHF
>TRBV4-2|-|TRBJ1-1|TRBD1
TGTGCCAGCAGCCACGACTCCGGGTGGGCACAGGGGAATACTGAAGCTTTCTTT
CASSHDSGWAQGNTEAFF
>TRBV5-5|-|TRBJ1-2|-
TGTGCCAGCAGCTCTGGAAGCTATGGCTACACCTTC
CASSSGSYGYTF
>TRBV4-3|-|TRBJ2-6|TRBD1
TGCGCCAGCAGCCAGGGACAGACCTCTGGGGCCAACGTCCTGACTTTC
CASSQGQTSGANVLTF
>TRBV5-4|-|TRBJ2-3|TRBD2
TGTGCCAGCAGCTTAGCGGGGGCCACAGATACGCAGTATTTT
CASSLAGATDTQYF
>TRBV4-1|-|TRBJ2-2|-
TGCGCCAGCAGCTACACACATGGGAACACCGGGGAGCTGTTTTTT
CASSYTHGNTGELFF
>TRBV6-6|-|TRBJ2-5|TRBD1
TGTGCCAGCAGTTACTCGATATGGACAGGGGAGACCCAGTACTTC
CASSYSIWTGETQYF
>TRBV4-1|-|TRBJ2-7|TRBD2
TGCGCCAGCAGCCAAGGGGGGGGACCTAGCTCCTACGAGCAGTACTTC
CASSQGGGPSSYEQYF
>TRBV6-1|-|TRBJ2-1|-
TGTGCCAGCAAAATTACCGTTGAGCAGTTCTTC
CASKITVEQFF
>TRBV30|-|TRBJ1-1|-
TGTGCCTGGAGTTTAGTTACTGAAGCTTTCTTT
CAWSLVTEAFF
>TRBV19|-|TRBJ1-6|TRBD1
TGTGCCAGTAGTCCCCGGACAGGATCTGAAAATTCACCCCTCCACTTT
CASSPRTGSENSPLHF
>TRBV10-1|-|TRBJ2-6|TRBD1
TGCGCCAGCAGTGAGTCGACGGACAGGGTGGGGGCCAACGTCCTGACTTTC
CASSESTDRVGANVLTF
>TRBV6-1|-|TRBJ2-3|TRBD1
TGTGCCAGCAGTGATATCTTCCGGACAGGGGGCACAGATACGCAGTATTTT
CASSDIFRTGGTDTQYF
>TRBV7-2|-|TRBJ2-7|-
TGTGCCAGCAGCTCACGGGACACTCTCTCCTACGAGCAGTACTTC
CASSSRDTLSYEQYF
>TRBV7-8|-|TRBJ1-5|TRBD1
TGTGCCAGCAGCTTAGCGGCGACAGGGGGTAGCAATCAGCCCCAGCATTTT
CASSLAATGGSNQPQHF
>TRBV5-6|once|TRBJ2-6|-
TGTGCCGGACGGTACTCTGGGGCCAACGTCCTGACTTTC
CAGRYSGANVLTF
>TRBV5-1|-|TRBJ2-7|TRBD1
TGCGCCAGCAGCTCCCAGACCGGGACAGGAGCCTACGAGCAGTACTTC
CASSSQTGTGAYEQYF
>TRBV19|few|TRBJ1-5|-
TGTGCCAGTAGTACAAACAGAGACAATCAGCCCCAGCATTTT
CASSTNRDNQPQHF
>TRBV10-3|-|TRBJ1-2|-
TGTGCCATCAGTGAGGGGGGGCCCTGGGGTGGCTACACCTTC
CAISEGGPWGGYTF
>TRBV6-6|-|TRBJ2-7|TRBD1
TGTGCCAGCAGTTACAGGGGGCACGACGAGCAGTACTTC
CASSYRGHDEQYF
>TRBV19|few|TRBJ1-1|TRBD1
TGTGCCAGTAGTATGGGACAGCTGAACACTGAAGCTTTCTTT
CASSMGQLNTEAFF
>TRBV29-1|-|TRBJ2-2|TRBD2
TGCAGCGTTGAAGAATACCTAGCGGGAGAAGTCGGGGAGCTGTTTTTT
CSVEEYLAGEVGELFF